This T cell receptor beta chain appears in the sequencing data of a study of human T cells and chemical hapten exposure. Whole-study context: There were weekly diphenylcyclopropenone doses to the scalp for patients throughout the roughly 22-week study.

Specified time point: pre-sensitization, week 0. Treatment described: therapeutic diphenylcyclopropenone sensitization with weekly scalp DPC. V was pared by 0 bases and J by 7 bases, with 6 bases of the junction left unmatched. CDR1 and CDR2 from the germline V gene are KGHSY and FQNENV. The CDR3 totals 15 residues. TCRdb fed the RACE reads into MiXCR, producing one record per CDR3 protein. The profile shows 350,000 to 450,000 distinct CDR3 sequences, roughly 4.6% of them singletons. Overall study findings and caveats: With patch test score, the counts of PT1 expanded TCRs showed a positive correlation. Sensitizing with DPC caused no change in TCRs above 1 in 1000 frequency.

There are many counts of this clonotype. Its antigen is not known. The V and J genes are TRBV16 and TRBJ1-2; 9 bases agree with TRBD1. The sequencing here drew on whole blood, taken in connection with sensitization to the hapten diphenylcyclopropenone (DPC). The receptor's source is a woman aged 45-59 years with alopecia areata. Some clones in this sample may be carry-over from other donors' samples. CDR3 loop: CASSQSTGGKAGYTF. In DNA, the CDR3 is TGTGCCAGCAGCCAATCCACAGGGGGCAAGGCTGGCTACACCTTC. Variable domain in full (rest from reference TRBV16 and TRBJ1-2): GEEVAQTPKHLVRGEGQKAKLYCAPIKGHSYVFWYQQVLKNEFKFLISFQNENVFDETGMPKERFSAKCLPNSPCSLEIQATKLEDSAVYFCASSQSTGGKAGYTFGSGTRLTVV.